This T cell receptor beta chain is drawn from a study of T cell clonality in common variable immunodeficiency. The CDR3 extends over 13 amino acids. Germline CDR1 and CDR2: SGHRS and YFSETQ. Here immunoSEQ multiplex PCR was the method, and the copy in TCRdb shows in-frame clones only, minus some. Recorded here are around 39,000 clones, none singletons. Study-wide results and limits: CVID patient heterogeneity limited repertoire-clinical complication correlations.

This clone was picked up many times. Its antigen is not known. The read terminates 3 residues ahead of where the CDR3 ends, so the germline J gene completes it. The sample consisted of peripheral blood mononuclear cells. This sequence joins TRBV5-1 and TRBJ2-2; TRBD1 might be the D (6 bases). The receptor was isolated from a person aged 18 to 75 in good health. CDR3 sequence reads: CASSSVTGTPLFF. CDR3 DNA, as far as it was read: TGCGCCAGCAGCTCGGTTACAGGGACACCG.